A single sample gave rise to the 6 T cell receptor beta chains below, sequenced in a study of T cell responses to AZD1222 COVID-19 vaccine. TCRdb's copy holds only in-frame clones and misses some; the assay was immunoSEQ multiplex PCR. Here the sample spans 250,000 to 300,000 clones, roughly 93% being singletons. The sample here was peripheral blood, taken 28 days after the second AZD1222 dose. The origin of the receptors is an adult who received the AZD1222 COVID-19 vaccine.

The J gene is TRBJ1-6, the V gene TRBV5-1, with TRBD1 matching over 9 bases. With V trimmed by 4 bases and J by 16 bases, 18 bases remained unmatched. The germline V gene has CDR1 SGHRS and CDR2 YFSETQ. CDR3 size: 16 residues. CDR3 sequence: CASSVSGTGNRPSLHF. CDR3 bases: TGCGCCAGCAGCGTGTCCGGGACAGGGAATAGGCCCTCTCTCCACTTT.

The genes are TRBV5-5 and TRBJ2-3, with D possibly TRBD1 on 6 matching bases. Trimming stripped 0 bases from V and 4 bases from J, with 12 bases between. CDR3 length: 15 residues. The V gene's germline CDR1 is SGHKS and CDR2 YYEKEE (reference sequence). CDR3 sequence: CASSLVGQSPDTQYF. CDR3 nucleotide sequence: TGTGCCAGCAGCTTGGTAGGACAGTCCCCAGATACGCAGTATTTT.

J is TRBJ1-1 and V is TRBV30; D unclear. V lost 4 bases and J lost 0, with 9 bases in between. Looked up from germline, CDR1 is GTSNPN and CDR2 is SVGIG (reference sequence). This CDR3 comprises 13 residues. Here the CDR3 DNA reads TGTGCCTGGACCAATGGACTGAACACTGAAGCTTTCTTT. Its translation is CAWTNGLNTEAFF. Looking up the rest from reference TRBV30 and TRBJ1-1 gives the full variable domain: SQTIHQWPATLVQPVGSPLSLECTVEGTSNPNLYWYRQAAGRGLQLLFYSVGIGQISSEVPQNLSASRPQDRQFILSSKKLLLSDSGFYLCAWTNGLNTEAFFGQGTRLTVV.

CDR3 in amino acids: CASSSLEGREQYF. In nucleotides, the CDR3 is TGTGCCAGCAGTTCTCTTGAAGGTCGGGAGCAGTACTTC. V gene TRBV12-3 or TRBV12-4 combines with J gene TRBJ2-7; D remains unclear. The V end lost 4 bases, the J end lost 7 bases, and 14 bases lay between the germline ends. CDR3 length equals 13 residues.

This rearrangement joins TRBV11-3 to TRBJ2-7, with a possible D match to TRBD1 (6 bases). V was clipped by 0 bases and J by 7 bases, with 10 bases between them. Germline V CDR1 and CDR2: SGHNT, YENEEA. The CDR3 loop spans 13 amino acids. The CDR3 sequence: CASSLDPTGEQYF. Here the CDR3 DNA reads TGTGCCAGCAGCTTAGACCCGACAGGTGAGCAGTACTTC.

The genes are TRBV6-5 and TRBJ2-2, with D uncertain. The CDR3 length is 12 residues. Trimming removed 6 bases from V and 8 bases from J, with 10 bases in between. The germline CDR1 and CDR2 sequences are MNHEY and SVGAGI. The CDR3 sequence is CASRPLVGELFF. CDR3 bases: TGTGCCAGCAGACCCTTGGTGGGGGAGCTGTTTTTT.